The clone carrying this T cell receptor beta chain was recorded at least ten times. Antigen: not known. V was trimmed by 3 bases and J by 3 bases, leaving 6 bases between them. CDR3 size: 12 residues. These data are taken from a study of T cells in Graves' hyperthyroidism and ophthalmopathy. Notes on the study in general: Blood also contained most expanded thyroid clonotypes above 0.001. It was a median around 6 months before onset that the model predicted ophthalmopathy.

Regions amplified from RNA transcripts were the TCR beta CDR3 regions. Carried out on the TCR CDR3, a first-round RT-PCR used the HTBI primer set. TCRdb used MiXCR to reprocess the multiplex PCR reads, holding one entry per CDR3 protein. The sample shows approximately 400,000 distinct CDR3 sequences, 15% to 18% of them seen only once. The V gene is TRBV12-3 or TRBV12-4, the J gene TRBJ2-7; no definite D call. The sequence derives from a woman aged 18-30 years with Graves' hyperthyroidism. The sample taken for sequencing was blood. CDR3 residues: CASSFSGYEQYF. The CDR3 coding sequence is TGTGCCAGCAGTTTCTCTGGCTACGAGCAGTACTTC.